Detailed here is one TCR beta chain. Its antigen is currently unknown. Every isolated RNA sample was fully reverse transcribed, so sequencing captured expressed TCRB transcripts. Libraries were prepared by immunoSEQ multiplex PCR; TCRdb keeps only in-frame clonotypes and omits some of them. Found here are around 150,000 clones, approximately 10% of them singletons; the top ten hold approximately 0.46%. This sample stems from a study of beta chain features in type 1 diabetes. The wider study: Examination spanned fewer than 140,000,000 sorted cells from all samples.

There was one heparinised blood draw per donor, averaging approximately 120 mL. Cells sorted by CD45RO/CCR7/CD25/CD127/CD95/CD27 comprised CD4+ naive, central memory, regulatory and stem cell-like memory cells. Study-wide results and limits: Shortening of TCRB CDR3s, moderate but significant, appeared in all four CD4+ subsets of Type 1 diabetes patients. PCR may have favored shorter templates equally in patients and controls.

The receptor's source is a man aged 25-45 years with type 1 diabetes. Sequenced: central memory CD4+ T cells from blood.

This CDR3 is CASSQKTGPNQPQHF. DNA of the CDR3: TGTGCCAGCAGCCAGAAGACAGGGCCCAATCAGCCCCAGCATTTT. The chain recombines TRBV5-4 with TRBJ1-5; 7 bases line up with TRBD1. Trimming cost V 4 bases and J 3 bases; bases outside gene matches: 7. Germline loops: CDR1 SGHNT, CDR2 YYREEE (reference sequence). This CDR3 region has 15 residues.